This entry is about one T cell receptor (beta chain). Germline V gene sequence: CDR1 SGHRS, CDR2 YFSETQ. V lost 2 bases and J lost 2; bases outside the gene matches: 9. The CDR3 is 18 amino acids. As originally analysed: The authors estimated nucleated cell counts from reference gene primer amplification. Repertoires were generated with immunoSEQ multiplex PCR, while TCRdb's copy carries only in-frame clones and drops some. V, J and clone size reflect that table, while D and trimming were determined from the DNA. The table includes under 300,000 clones, around 88% detected once. This record belongs to a study of blood T cell repertoires in COVID-19. About the study: Spain, Italy and the United States supplied samples that represented acute and convalescent COVID-19. Nucleic acid was either cDNA or gDNA, and it came from T cells, B-cell-depleted T cells, or PBMCs.

This sequence joins TRBV5-1 and TRBJ2-6; 8 bases agree with TRBD2. The sequence was obtained from an older man with acute or convalescent COVID-19. The sample taken for sequencing was peripheral blood. The CDR3 region has the DNA TGCGCCAGCAGCTTCTTCGGACTAGCTAGTACTGGGGCCAACGTCCTGACTTTC. It yields the protein CASSFFGLASTGANVLTF.